This T cell receptor beta chain appears in the sequencing data of a study of cytomegalovirus exposure and HLA in healthy donors. About this clone: What it binds is not known.

General study results and limits: Later analysis identified a missense DCLRE1C variant that was linked to TCR beta V- and J-gene trimming. Analysis performed later showed TCR beta chains linked to HLA being more clonally expanded than equally common others. Later analysis reportedly placed an Asian-associated ancestry cluster below the roughly 670-donor mean in N-insertions.

PCR employed 60 Vbeta and 13 Jbeta primers. Authors' data handling: A later analysis counted about 80 million unique TCR beta chains, some 11 million shared. The repertoire was sequenced with immunoSEQ multiplex PCR; TCRdb's copy has only in-frame clones and lacks some. V, J and clone size are taken as reported in that table, and D and trimming were inferred from the DNA itself. The repertoire has 100,000 to 150,000 clones, roughly four fifths of them found once; the top ten carry 15% to 20%. The sequence derives from a man aged 50 to 59 in good health and CMV-seropositive. The sample consisted of PBMCs.

The CDR3 region has the DNA TGTGCCAGCAGCCCTGGTTCTGCGGGCTTCCCCTATGGCTACACCTTC. This codes for CASSPGSAGFPYGYTF. The J gene is TRBJ1-2, the V gene TRBV5-4; unclear D gene. CDR3 length equals 16 residues. Trimming took 4 bases from V and 4 from J, leaving 20 bases between them. Germline V lookup: CDR1 SGHNT, CDR2 YYREEE (reference sequence).